Listed here are 5 T cell receptor beta chains from one sample, sequenced in a study of post-analysis software for immune sequencing data. Prepared TCR beta cDNA libraries contained unique molecular identifiers. TCRdb analysed the PCR reads with MiXCR anew, one entry per CDR3 protein. This sample has roughly 160,000 distinct CDR3 sequences, with under 40% found just once. The sample was blood, taken after autologous hematopoietic stem cell transplantation. The receptors derive from a girl aged 5-17 years with multiple sclerosis.

The chain is built from TRBV20-1 and TRBJ2-3; D is possibly TRBD2 (5 bases). The V gene's germline CDR1 is DFQATT and CDR2 SNEGSKA (reference sequence). This CDR3 comprises 16 residues. With 0 bases removed from V and 7 bases from J, the gap between germline ends came to 20 bases. DNA for the CDR3: TGCAGTGCTAGAGATAGTTCAGGTCTAGCATTAAATACGCAGTATTTT. Encoded protein: CSARDSSGLALNTQYF.

The rearrangement joins TRBV5-6 to TRBJ2-1; TRBD2 matches at 13 bases. The CDR3 runs 18 residues. The germline gives CDR1 SGHDT, CDR2 YYEEEE. V shed 6 bases and J 0 bases; nucleotides not matched to a gene: 9. Written as DNA, the CDR3 is TGTGCCAGCACGGGACTAGCGGGACGGTCGAGCTCCTACAATGAGCAGTTCTTC. Translated, it gives CASTGLAGRSSSYNEQFF.

This sequence joins TRBV12-3 or TRBV12-4 and TRBJ1-1; possibly TRBD1 for D (5 bases). V lost 5 bases to trimming and J lost 1 base, with 17 bases between them. The CDR3 loop spans 16 amino acids. This CDR3 reads CASSPYPTGTNTEAFF. CDR3 DNA: TGTGCCAGCAGTCCATACCCTACAGGTACGAACACTGAAGCTTTCTTT.

The rearrangement joins TRBV20-1 to TRBJ1-2; 7 bases fit TRBD1. CDR3 length equals 12 residues. CDR1 DFQATT and CDR2 SNEGSKA come from the germline V gene (reference sequence). V trimming: 2 bases; J trimming: 7 bases; junction bases outside the gene matches: 4. The CDR3 loop reads CSARHPGGGYTF. CDR3 DNA sequence: TGCAGTGCTAGACACCCAGGGGGTGGCTACACCTTC.

This chain connects TRBV6-1 to TRBJ1-1; D might be TRBD1 (6 bases). Germline V gives CDR1 MNHNS, CDR2 SASEGT. V was shortened by 2 bases and J by 4 bases, with 11 bases between the two germline ends. The CDR3 runs 14 residues. For the CDR3, the DNA is TGTGCCAGCAGTGAACACGGACAGTTCACTGAAGCTTTCTTT. Encoded protein: CASSEHGQFTEAFF.